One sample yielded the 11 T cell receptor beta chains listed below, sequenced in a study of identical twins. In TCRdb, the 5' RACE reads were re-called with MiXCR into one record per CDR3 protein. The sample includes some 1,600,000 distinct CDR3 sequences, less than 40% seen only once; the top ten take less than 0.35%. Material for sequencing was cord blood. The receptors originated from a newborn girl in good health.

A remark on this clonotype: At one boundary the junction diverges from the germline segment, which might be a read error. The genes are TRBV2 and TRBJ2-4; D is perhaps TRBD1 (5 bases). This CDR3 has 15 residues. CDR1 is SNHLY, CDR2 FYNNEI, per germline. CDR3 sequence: CVSRAEPLAKNIQYF. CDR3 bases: TGTGTCAGCAGGGCAGAACCCCTAGCCAAAAACATTCAGTACTTC.

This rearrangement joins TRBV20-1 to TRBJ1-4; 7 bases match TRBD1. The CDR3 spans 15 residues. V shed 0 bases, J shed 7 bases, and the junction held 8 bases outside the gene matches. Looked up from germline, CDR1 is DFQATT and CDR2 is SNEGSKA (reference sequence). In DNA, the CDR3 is TGCAGTGCTAGAGATCATAAGGGGGCTGGTGAAAAACTGTTTTTT. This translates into CSARDHKGAGEKLFF.

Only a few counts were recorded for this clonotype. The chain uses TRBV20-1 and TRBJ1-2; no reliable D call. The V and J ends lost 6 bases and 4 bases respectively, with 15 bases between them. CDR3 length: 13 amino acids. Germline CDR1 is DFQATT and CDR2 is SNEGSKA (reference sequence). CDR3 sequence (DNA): TGCAGTGCCCACCAAACTGGACCCTATGGCTACACCTTC. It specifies CSAHQTGPYGYTF.

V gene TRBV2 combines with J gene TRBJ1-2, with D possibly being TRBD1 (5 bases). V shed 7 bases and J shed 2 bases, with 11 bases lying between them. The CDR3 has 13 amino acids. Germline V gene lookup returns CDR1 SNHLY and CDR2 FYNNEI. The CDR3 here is CASTYDSNYGYTF. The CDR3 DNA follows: TGTGCCAGCACTTACGACAGCAACTATGGCTACACCTTC.

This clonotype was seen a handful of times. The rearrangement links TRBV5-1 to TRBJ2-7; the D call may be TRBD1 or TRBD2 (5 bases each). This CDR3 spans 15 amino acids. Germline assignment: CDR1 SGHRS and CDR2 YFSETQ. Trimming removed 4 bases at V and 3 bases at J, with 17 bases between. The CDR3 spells CASSQKTGHLYEQYF. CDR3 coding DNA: TGCGCCAGCAGCCAAAAAACGGGGCACCTCTACGAGCAGTACTTC.

The CDR3 sequence: CASRMGGGPSDEQFF. Written as DNA, the CDR3 is TGTGCCAGCAGGATGGGGGGGGGGCCTTCCGATGAGCAGTTCTTC. The V call is TRBV4-2, the J call TRBJ2-1; tentatively, D is TRBD2 (7 bases). The CDR3 has 15 amino acids. Per the germline V gene, CDR1 is LGHNA and CDR2 is YNFKEQ. Deletions cut 6 bases from V and 8 bases from J, with 20 bases between.

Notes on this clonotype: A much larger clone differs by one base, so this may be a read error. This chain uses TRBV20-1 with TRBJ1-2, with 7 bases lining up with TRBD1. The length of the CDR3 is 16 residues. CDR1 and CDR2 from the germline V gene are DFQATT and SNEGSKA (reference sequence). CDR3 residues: CSARPRIGQENYGCTF. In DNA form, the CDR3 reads TGCAGTGCTAGACCCCGCATAGGACAGGAAAACTATGGCTGCACCTTC.

CDR3 DNA sequence: TGTGCCATCAGTGTTAGGGACTCCAGGCCGAACACTGAAGCTTTCTTT. Encoded protein: CAISVRDSRPNTEAFF. This chain uses TRBV10-3 with TRBJ1-1; D might be TRBD1 (5 bases). The CDR3 sequence is 16 residues long. V dropped 4 bases and J dropped 1 base, with 16 bases sitting between them. Germline CDR1 and CDR2: ENHRY and SYGVKD.

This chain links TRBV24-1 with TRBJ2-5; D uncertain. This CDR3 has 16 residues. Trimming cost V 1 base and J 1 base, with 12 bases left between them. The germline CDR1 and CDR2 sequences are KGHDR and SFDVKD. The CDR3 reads CATSDFPGPSQETQYF. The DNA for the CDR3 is TGTGCCACCAGTGATTTCCCCGGGCCGTCCCAAGAGACCCAGTACTTC.

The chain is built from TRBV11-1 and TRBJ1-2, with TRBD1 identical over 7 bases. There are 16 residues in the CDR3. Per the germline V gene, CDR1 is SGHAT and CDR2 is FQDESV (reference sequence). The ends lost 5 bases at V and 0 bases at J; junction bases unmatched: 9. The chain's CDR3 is CASSPDRFRPNYGYTF. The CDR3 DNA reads TGTGCCAGCAGCCCGGACAGGTTCCGTCCTAACTATGGCTACACCTTC.

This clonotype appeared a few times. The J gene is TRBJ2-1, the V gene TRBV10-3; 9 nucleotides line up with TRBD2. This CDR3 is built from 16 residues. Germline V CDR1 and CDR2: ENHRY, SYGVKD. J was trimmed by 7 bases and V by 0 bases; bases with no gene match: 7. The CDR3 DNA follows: TGTGCCATCAGTGAGTCGGGCGGGGGGGCCTGGAATGAGCAGTTCTTC. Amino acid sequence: CAISESGGGAWNEQFF.